The 5 T cell receptor beta chains below all came from one sample that was sequenced in a study of metastatic and nonmetastatic thyroid tumors. Using MiXCR, TCRdb re-called clones from the PCR reads. The sample holds roughly 42,000 clones, 18% seen once. All patients were untreated before thyroid surgery. Input material: tumor tissue. The receptors were gathered from a female donor with papillary thyroid cancer or a benign thyroid nodule (not recorded which). Some clones in this sample may be carry-over from other donors' samples.

This clone was counted many times. This rearrangement joins TRBV7-2 to TRBJ2-5, with D perhaps matching TRBD1 or TRBD2 (5 bases each). CDR3 length: 15 residues. Germline CDR1 reads SGHTA; CDR2 reads FQGNSA. Trimming shortened V by 6 bases and J by 1 base, and 15 bases separated the two germline ends. In DNA, the CDR3 is TGTGCCAGCAGAAGAGGGTTGGGGGTCCAAGAGACCCAGTACTTC. Protein product: CASRRGLGVQETQYF.

This clone was observed a single time. The gene calls are TRBV5-1 and TRBJ2-3; the D is unclear. V was cut by 3 bases and J by 7 bases, with 9 bases left in between. The length of the CDR3 is 12 residues. Looked up from germline, CDR1 is SGHRS and CDR2 is YFSETQ. CDR3 DNA: TGCGCCAGCAGCTCGTATACATATACGCAGTATTTT. This sequence encodes CASSSYTYTQYF.

This clone was observed at least ten times. The V call is TRBV25-1, the J call TRBJ1-4; a weak D match, TRBD1 (5 bases). The CDR3 runs to 12 residues. Trimming cost V 5 bases and J 11 bases, with 12 bases left between them. CDR1 MGHDK and CDR2 SYGVNS come from the germline V gene. The CDR3 DNA reads TGTGCCAGCAGTCCCCAGGGTTATAAACTGTTTTTT. It yields the protein CASSPQGYKLFF.

The chain joins TRBV25-1 to TRBJ1-1; TRBD1 is a possible D gene (5 bases). With 4 bases removed from V and 0 bases from J, the gap between germline ends came to 21 bases. Germline assignment: CDR1 MGHDK and CDR2 SYGVNS. The CDR3 is 18 residues long. The CDR3 here is CASSGHGHGGSMNTEAFF. The CDR3 region has the DNA TGTGCCAGCAGTGGTCATGGACATGGAGGTAGCATGAACACTGAAGCTTTCTTT.

A remark on this clone: It may be a read error: a sequence one base away is much more abundant. The chain uses TRBV19 and TRBJ2-3; no firm D call. In germline, CDR1 is LNHDA, CDR2 SQIVND (reference sequence). The V end lost 7 bases, the J end lost 4 bases, and 6 bases lay between the germline ends. The CDR3 contains 11 residues. Here the CDR3 DNA reads TGTGCCAGTACGGTTGCAGATACGCAGTATTTT. The encoded protein is CASTVADTQYF.